This T cell receptor beta chain appears in the sequencing data of a study of blood T cell repertoires in COVID-19. Germline V lookup: CDR1 MDHEN, CDR2 SYDVKM. The CDR3 length is 11 residues. Trimming took 7 bases from V and 7 from J, leaving 10 bases between them. Participants' reported clinical history set cohort assignment. TCRdb's table, derived via immunoSEQ multiplex PCR, lists solely in-frame clones and lacks some. Among under 200,000 clones listed, roughly 85% were seen once. This sequence joins TRBV28 and TRBJ1-1, with D uncertain. This TCR derives from a man in his fifties or sixties who had recovered from COVID-19. The sample taken for sequencing was PBMCs or T cells enriched from blood (not recorded which). The CDR3 spells CASNQRGEAFF. The CDR3 nucleotides read TGTGCCAGCAACCAAAGAGGTGAAGCTTTCTTT.